Sequencing of this T cell receptor beta chain was carried out in a study of T cells in Graves' hyperthyroidism and ophthalmopathy. Study results and limitations: Patients with ophthalmopathy were separated from those with stable hyperthyroidism by a 13 V-J model. The model forecast ophthalmopathy, anticipating it by a median around 6.4 months before onset. Most thyroid clonotypes expanded above 0.001 were also detected in blood.

The CDR3 regions of TCR beta were amplified from RNA transcripts. HTBI primers were the set used in a first-round RT-PCR of the TCR CDR3. A single record per CDR3 protein comes from TCRdb applying MiXCR to the multiplex PCR reads. The sample lists 600,000 or so distinct CDR3 sequences, 12% to 15% occurring once. In the case of this clonotype: Its antigen is undetermined.

Exclusion criteria comprised uncontrolled infection, other autoimmune disease, pregnancy or lactation. The sequencing input was blood. The sequence derives from a woman younger than 35 with Graves' ophthalmopathy.

CDR3 nucleotide sequence: TGCAGTGCAAGCGGGACAGGGGGCACCTCTAGGTACGAGCAGTACTTC. Translating gives CSASGTGGTSRYEQYF. This chain links TRBV20-1 with TRBJ2-7; the match to TRBD1 covers 12 bases. The CDR3 length is 16 residues. CDR1 and CDR2 from the germline V gene are DFQATT and SNEGSKA (reference sequence). V lost 6 bases, J lost 4 bases, and 13 bases stayed unmatched.